Following are 9 T cell receptor beta chains from one sample sequenced in a study of cytomegalovirus exposure and HLA in healthy donors. The method was immunoSEQ multiplex PCR; TCRdb's version includes in-frame clones alone and lacks a portion of them. This sample has 68,000 or so clones; about 89% occur once, and the top ten carry roughly 3.1%. Source material: PBMCs. The receptors were sampled from a man aged 18 to 30 in good health and CMV-seronegative.

The V gene is TRBV5-1, the J gene TRBJ2-3; 7 bases are shared with TRBD2. J gave up 0 bases and V 4 bases, and 8 bases lay outside the gene matches. The CDR3 has 16 residues. The germline CDR1 and CDR2 sequences are SGHRS and YFSETQ. CDR3: CASSPGTTLSTDTQYF. Here the CDR3 DNA reads TGCGCCAGCAGCCCCGGGACTACCCTTAGCACAGATACGCAGTATTTT.

Details on this clone: The same CDR3 can be traced to other DNA sequences in this sample. The chain links TRBV15 to TRBJ2-7; weak D call: TRBD1 (6 bases). CDR1 and CDR2 from the germline V gene are LNHNV and YYDKDF (reference sequence). This CDR3 has 13 amino acids. V was shortened by 5 bases and J by 2 bases, with 10 bases between the two germline ends. Here the CDR3 DNA reads TGTGCCACCAGCCCCGGGACAACCTACGAGCAGTACTTC. It specifies CATSPGTTYEQYF.

V is TRBV7-2 and J is TRBJ2-7; TRBD2 matches at 15 bases. J lost 6 bases, V lost 5 bases, and 8 bases had no gene match. The CDR3 length is 16 residues. In germline, CDR1 is SGHTA, CDR2 FQGNSA. The CDR3 sequence is CASSKGLAGGQFEQYF. The CDR3 bases are TGTGCCAGCAGCAAGGGACTAGCGGGAGGTCAATTCGAGCAGTACTTC.

The rearrangement links TRBV7-3 to TRBJ1-4; tentative D call: TRBD1 (5 bases). CDR1 is SGHTA and CDR2 is FQGTGA in the germline V gene. The CDR3 is made up of 14 amino acids. V lost 5 bases, J lost 4 bases, and 11 bases lay in between. The CDR3 nucleotides are TGTGCCAGCAGCGCGGGGGGTTTTAATGAAAAACTGTTTTTT. Protein product: CASSAGGFNEKLFF. The full variable domain, in which reference TRBV7-3 and TRBJ1-4 provide the parts outside the CDR3, is GAGVSQTPSNKVTEKGKYVELRCDPISGHTALYWYRQSLGQGPEFLIYFQGTGAADDSGLPNDRFFAVRPEGSVSTLKIQRTERGDSAVYLCASSAGGFNEKLFFGSGTQLSVL.

This chain connects TRBV2 to TRBJ2-3, with TRBD1 matching 8 bases. This CDR3 contains 14 residues. Trimming removed 8 bases from V and 6 bases from J; junction bases left unmatched: 10. Germline V gene sequence: CDR1 SNHLY, CDR2 FYNNEI. CDR3 amino acids: CASGSGGRLDTQYF. The CDR3 DNA sequence: TGTGCCAGCGGTTCAGGGGGCAGGTTGGATACGCAGTATTTT.

The rearrangement uses TRBV28 and TRBJ1-3; 8 bases match TRBD1. The CDR3 runs to 16 residues. Germline V gene data show CDR1 as MDHEN and CDR2 as SYDVKM. V lost 4 bases and J lost 1; bases outside the gene matches: 6. CDR3 in amino acids: CASSSKWTGSGNTIYF. The CDR3 coding sequence is TGTGCCAGCAGTTCGAAATGGACAGGGTCTGGAAACACCATATATTTT.

J is TRBJ1-1 and V is TRBV9; 9 bases fit TRBD1. CDR1 SGDLS and CDR2 YYNGEE come from the germline V gene. This CDR3 region has 17 residues. Trimming at V came to 3 bases and at J to 0 bases, leaving 9 bases not matched to a gene. This chain's CDR3 is CASSEGQGFVVNTEAFF. In nucleotides, the CDR3 is TGTGCCAGCAGCGAGGGACAGGGCTTCGTGGTGAACACTGAAGCTTTCTTT.

The chain has TRBV5-1 and TRBJ1-1; D is uncertain. The CDR3 consists of 15 residues. V was cut by 1 base and J by 1 base, with 11 bases left in between. Germline V gene sequence: CDR1 SGHRS, CDR2 YFSETQ. CDR3: CASSLFMQENTEAFF. The DNA for the CDR3 is TGCGCCAGCAGCTTGTTCATGCAGGAGAACACTGAAGCTTTCTTT.

The chain is built from TRBV5-4 and TRBJ1-4; D perhaps matches TRBD1 (6 bases). The CDR3 covers 17 residues. Germline V gives CDR1 SGHNT, CDR2 YYREEE (reference sequence). V was trimmed by 4 bases and J by 8 bases, leaving 24 bases between them. In DNA, the CDR3 is TGTGCCAGCAGCGCTTCCGGGACACCTACAGTCGGCGAAAAACTGTTTTTT. Protein sequence: CASSASGTPTVGEKLFF.